These 31 T cell receptor beta chains were all obtained from the same sample, sequenced in a study of human T cells and chemical hapten exposure. The library tagged each cDNA molecule with unique molecular identifiers. One entry per CDR3 protein results from TCRdb running MiXCR on the reads. The repertoire holds about 120,000 distinct CDR3 sequences, with over 7.5% as singletons. Unfractionated whole blood served as the source for total RNA extraction. The sequenced material came from whole blood. The receptors derive from a human donor in good health. Some clones in this sample may be carry-over from other donors' samples.

This clonotype was observed at least ten times. CDR3 protein: CASEGLYQETQYF. The CDR3 coding sequence is TGTGCCAGTGAGGGGTTGTACCAAGAGACCCAGTACTTC. J is TRBJ2-5 and V is TRBV6-1; the D gene could be TRBD1 or TRBD2 (5 bases each). The CDR3 sequence is 13 residues long. The V end lost 9 bases, the J end lost 0 bases, and 11 bases lay between the germline ends. Per germline, CDR1 MNHNS and CDR2 SASEGT.

There are a few counts of this clonotype. This chain connects TRBV30 to TRBJ1-1; 8 nucleotides agree with TRBD1. V trimming: 1 base; J trimming: 5 bases; junction bases outside the gene matches: 9. Germline CDR1 reads GTSNPN; CDR2 reads SVGIG (reference sequence). This CDR3 has 15 amino acids. In nucleotides, the CDR3 is TGTGCCTGGAGTGCCGGACAGGGAGGGAGGACTGAAGCTTTCTTT. It translates to CAWSAGQGGRTEAFF.

In this sample, this clonotype turned up a few times. V gene TRBV7-2 combines with J gene TRBJ1-2; 11 bases agree with TRBD1. There are 14 residues in the CDR3. Germline assignment: CDR1 SGHTA and CDR2 FQGNSA. The V and J ends lost 1 base and 8 bases, in that order; junction bases with no gene match: 3. The CDR3 here is CASSLGGQGDGYTF. The CDR3 nucleotides read TGTGCCAGCAGCTTAGGGGGACAGGGGGACGGCTACACCTTC.

This clonotype was counted many times. The genes are TRBV10-3 and TRBJ2-6; 7 bases align to TRBD1. CDR3 length: 17 amino acids. Trimming took 4 bases from V and 0 from J; bases not matched to a gene: 6. Germline V gene lookup returns CDR1 ENHRY and CDR2 SYGVKD. CDR3 sequence (DNA): TGTGCCATCAGTGGCAGGGGGTTAAGCTCTGGGGCCAACGTCCTGACTTTC. This sequence encodes CAISGRGLSSGANVLTF.

The V and J genes are TRBV27 and TRBJ1-1, with TRBD1 matching 7 bases. The CDR3 covers 17 residues. Germline loops: CDR1 MNHEY, CDR2 SMNVEV (reference sequence). V lost 10 bases to trimming and J lost 4 bases; unmatched junction nucleotides: 21. DNA for the CDR3: TGTGCCACCCACGAGGGGACAGAACCTCGGGGTAGCACTGAAGCTTTCTTT. It translates to CATHEGTEPRGSTEAFF.

This clonotype was detected many times. The chain is built from TRBV20-1 and TRBJ1-1; TRBD1 matches 7 bases. CDR3 size: 12 residues. The V segment lost 5 bases and the J segment 3 bases; nucleotides outside the gene matches: 3. CDR1 and CDR2 from the germline V gene are DFQATT and SNEGSKA (reference sequence). The CDR3 sequence: CSAPTGDTEAFF. CDR3 DNA sequence: TGCAGTGCTCCCACAGGGGACACTGAAGCTTTCTTT.

The table lists this clonotype with a few counts. CDR3 sequence: CASSDSDRASTGELFF. The CDR3 DNA is TGTGCCAGCAGTGATAGCGACAGGGCAAGCACCGGGGAGCTGTTTTTT. J is TRBJ2-2 and V is TRBV6-4; 7 bases fit TRBD1. Unmatched junction bases numbered 8, after V lost 3 bases and J lost 4 bases. This CDR3 has 16 residues. Germline V CDR1 and CDR2: MRHNA, SNTAGT.

This clonotype was seen repeatedly, ten times or more. The chain is built from TRBV29-1 and TRBJ2-3; D is ambiguous. Germline loops: CDR1 SQVTM, CDR2 ANQGSEA. This CDR3 region has 15 residues. V lost 7 bases and J lost 6, with 23 bases in between. The CDR3 sequence is CSAYLRALLSDTQYF. CDR3 nucleotide sequence: TGCAGCGCCTACCTCCGGGCCCTTTTGTCGGATACGCAGTATTTT.

Ten or more counts support this clonotype. The chain links TRBV6-5 to TRBJ2-2; 10 positions match TRBD1. CDR1 is MNHEY, CDR2 SVGAGI, per germline. The CDR3 has 17 residues. The V segment lost 4 bases and the J segment 5 bases; nucleotides outside the gene matches: 10. The CDR3 is CASSSPAGTGETGELFF. The CDR3 DNA reads as TGTGCCAGCAGTTCCCCCGCGGGGACAGGGGAGACCGGGGAGCTGTTTTTT.

This chain uses TRBV5-1 with TRBJ2-5, with D perhaps TRBD1 (6 bases). Germline V gene data show CDR1 as SGHRS and CDR2 as YFSETQ. The V and J ends lost 7 bases and 3 bases respectively, with 13 bases between them. This CDR3 contains 13 residues. CDR3 protein: CASGTSQEETQYF. The CDR3, as DNA: TGCGCCAGCGGGACATCCCAGGAAGAGACCCAGTACTTC.

A few counts support this clonotype. V and J are TRBV9 and TRBJ1-2; 11 positions agree with TRBD1. The CDR3 totals 13 residues. V lost 5 bases, J lost 8 bases, and 5 bases stayed unmatched. Germline V gene lookup returns CDR1 SGDLS and CDR2 YYNGEE. CDR3 DNA sequence: TGTGCCAGCAGAGGACAGGGGGCTGGGGGCTACACCTTC. Its translation: CASRGQGAGGYTF.

This rearrangement joins TRBV6-5 to TRBJ1-1, with TRBD1 identical over 8 bases. Trimming took 2 bases from V and 1 from J; bases not matched to a gene: 12. The germline gives CDR1 MNHEY, CDR2 SVGAGI. CDR3 size: 18 residues. Written as DNA, the CDR3 is TGTGCCAGCAGTTACCCGACAAGGGACAGGAGACGGAACACTGAAGCTTTCTTT. This gives the protein CASSYPTRDRRRNTEAFF.

The chain combines TRBV5-5 with TRBJ1-3; D not certain. CDR1 and CDR2 (germline): SGHKS, YYEKEE (reference sequence). The CDR3 contains 12 residues. Trimming removed 5 bases at V and 2 bases at J, with 5 bases between. This chain's CDR3 is CASSTTGNTIYF. The CDR3 nucleotides are TGTGCCAGCAGTACAACTGGAAACACCATATATTTT.

The genes are TRBV29-1 and TRBJ2-2; D may be TRBD1 or TRBD2 (5 bases each). The CDR3 runs 12 residues. V was pared by 4 bases and J by 5 bases, with 8 bases between. Germline V CDR1 and CDR2: SQVTM, ANQGSEA. In DNA form, the CDR3 reads TGCAGCGTTGTATGGGGGACCGGGGAGCTGTTTTTT. It encodes CSVVWGTGELFF.

The CDR3 DNA sequence: TGCGCCAGCAGCACGTGGACAGGTCGAGAGACCCAGTACTTC. Translation: CASSTWTGRETQYF. This chain joins TRBV5-1 and TRBJ2-5; 7 positions match TRBD1. The CDR3 runs 14 residues. V was pared by 4 bases and J by 4 bases, with 7 bases of the junction left unmatched. The V gene's germline CDR1 is SGHRS and CDR2 YFSETQ. Based on the CDR3 plus reference TRBV5-1 and TRBJ2-5, the full variable domain is KAGVTQTPRYLIKTRGQQVTLSCSPISGHRSVSWYQQTPGQGLQFLFEYFSETQRNKGNFPGRFSGRQFSNSRSEMNVSTLELGDSALYLCASSTWTGRETQYFGPGTRLLVL.

This clonotype has more than one count but fewer than ten. V is TRBV7-2 and J is TRBJ2-3; D ambiguous. The CDR3 sequence is 14 residues long. V lost 5 bases to trimming and J lost 2 bases, with 11 bases between them. Germline loops: CDR1 SGHTA, CDR2 FQGNSA. The CDR3 loop reads CASSPTTSTDTQYF. For the CDR3, the DNA is TGTGCCAGCAGCCCAACTACTTCCACAGATACGCAGTATTTT.

This clonotype was seen more than once but under ten times. This rearrangement joins TRBV12-3 or TRBV12-4 to TRBJ2-7; D is uncertain. V shed 2 bases and J shed 6 bases, with 5 bases lying between them. The CDR3 spans 11 residues. The CDR3 loop is CASSLTGEQYF. The CDR3 DNA is TGTGCCAGCAGTTTAACGGGCGAGCAGTACTTC.

The J gene is TRBJ2-7, the V gene TRBV2, with D maybe TRBD2 (5 bases). CDR3 length: 10 amino acids. Looked up from germline, CDR1 is SNHLY and CDR2 is FYNNEI. The V end was cut by 8 bases, the J end by 7 bases, with 9 bases between. As DNA, the CDR3 is TGTGCCAGCCGGGAAGGGGAGCAGTACTTC. Its protein is CASREGEQYF.

This clonotype has just a few counts. V gene TRBV25-1 combines with J gene TRBJ2-7, with TRBD1 matching over 8 bases. This CDR3 is 15 amino acids long. Germline CDR1 MGHDK, CDR2 SYGVNS. Trimming at V came to 4 bases and at J to 2 bases, leaving 7 bases not matched to a gene. Written as DNA, the CDR3 is TGTGCCAGCAGTGCGGGACAGGCGCCCCCCTACGAGCAGTACTTC. It yields the protein CASSAGQAPPYEQYF.

This clonotype was recorded a few times. This rearrangement joins TRBV25-1 to TRBJ1-1; TRBD1 matches at 12 bases. The V segment lost 4 bases and the J segment 1 base; nucleotides outside the gene matches: 7. The CDR3 is 17 amino acids. Per the germline V gene, CDR1 is MGHDK and CDR2 is SYGVNS. CDR3 coding DNA: TGTGCCAGCAGTGGGGACAGGGGGCACAGAAAGAACACTGAAGCTTTCTTT. Amino acids: CASSGDRGHRKNTEAFF. Full variable domain (rest looked up from reference TRBV25-1 and TRBJ1-1): EADIYQTPRYLVIGTGKKITLECSQTMGHDKMYWYQQDPGMELHLIHYSYGVNSTEKGDLSSESTVSRIRTEHFPLTLESARPSHTSQYLCASSGDRGHRKNTEAFFGQGTRLTVV.

V gene TRBV5-1 combines with J gene TRBJ2-3; D remains ambiguous. The CDR3 consists of 15 residues. Germline V gene lookup returns CDR1 SGHRS and CDR2 YFSETQ. V gave up 0 bases and J gave up 4 bases, with 12 bases separating them. CDR3 loop: CASSLEGSSSDTQYF. The CDR3 DNA is TGCGCCAGCAGCTTGGAGGGATCCTCATCAGATACGCAGTATTTT.

This clonotype was seen a few times. The V call is TRBV6-2 or TRBV6-3, the J call TRBJ1-2; no clear D. The V end was cut by 0 bases, the J end by 4 bases, with 9 bases between. CDR3 length equals 14 residues. Germline lookup yields CDR1 MNHEY and CDR2 SVGEGT. The DNA for the CDR3 is TGTGCCAGCAGTTACTCGATCCGGGGCTATGGCTACACCTTC. As protein: CASSYSIRGYGYTF.

This clonotype appeared many times. This chain joins TRBV7-9 and TRBJ2-7; D remains ambiguous. Looked up from germline, CDR1 is SEHNR and CDR2 is FQNEAQ (reference sequence). The CDR3 covers 15 residues. Between the trimmed V and J ends, which lost 1 base and 6 bases, there was a span of 16 bases. In nucleotides, the CDR3 is TGTGCCAGCAGCTTAGTTATGAATAGCATTTCCGAGCAGTACTTC. Its protein is CASSLVMNSISEQYF. Variable domain in full (rest from reference TRBV7-9 and TRBJ2-7): DTGVSQNPRHKITKRGQNVTFRCDPISEHNRLYWYRQTLGQGPEFLTYFQNEAQLEKSRLLSDRFSAERPKGSFSTLEIQRTEQGDSAMYLCASSLVMNSISEQYFGPGTRLTVT.

In this sample, this clonotype turned up many times. The chain couples TRBV30 to TRBJ2-7; TRBD1 matches 9 bases. CDR1 and CDR2 (germline): GTSNPN, SVGIG (reference sequence). This CDR3 spans 13 amino acids. Trimming took 1 base from V and 3 from J; bases not matched to a gene: 1. The CDR3 DNA reads as TGTGCCTGGAGTGAGGGACAGGGCTACGAGCAGTACTTC. Translation: CAWSEGQGYEQYF.

Worth noting for this clonotype: A single base separates this from a much larger clone, so it may be a read error. This chain links TRBV28 with TRBJ1-5; 7 bases line up with TRBD1. This CDR3 spans 16 amino acids. Per germline, CDR1 MDHEN and CDR2 SYDVKM. CDR3 amino acids: CASSLRPGDSNKPQHF. The DNA for the CDR3 is TGTGCCAGCAGTTTACGACCAGGGGACAGCAATAAGCCCCAGCATTTT.

The chain couples TRBV20-1 to TRBJ1-2; D might be TRBD1 (6 bases). V dropped 5 bases and J dropped 3 bases, with 16 bases sitting between them. CDR1 and CDR2 from the germline V gene are DFQATT and SNEGSKA (reference sequence). The CDR3 is made up of 14 amino acids. The CDR3 nucleotides read TGCAGTGCTCTTAACGGACAGAGCGACTATGGCTACACCTTC. Its translation: CSALNGQSDYGYTF.

This clonotype has more than one count but fewer than ten. This chain uses TRBV2 with TRBJ2-2; 7 nucleotides match TRBD1. Trimming removed 1 base from V and 4 bases from J; junction bases left unmatched: 0. Germline-derived CDR1 and CDR2 are SNHLY and FYNNEI. The CDR3 has 14 residues. DNA for the CDR3: TGTGCCAGCAGTGAAGGACAGGGCACCGGGGAGCTGTTTTTT. Its protein product is CASSEGQGTGELFF.

The chain employs TRBV20-1 and TRBJ2-1, with 11 bases fitting TRBD1. V shed 5 bases and J 5 bases; nucleotides not matched to a gene: 8. This CDR3 comprises 15 residues. CDR1 and CDR2 from the germline V gene are DFQATT and SNEGSKA (reference sequence). CDR3 sequence: CSAPSRDRGNNEQFF. As DNA, the CDR3 is TGCAGTGCTCCCAGCCGGGACAGGGGGAACAATGAGCAGTTCTTC.

The chain uses TRBV7-2 and TRBJ1-3, with no clear D. The germline V gene encodes CDR1 SGHTA and CDR2 FQGNSA. The CDR3 consists of 13 residues. The V end lost 1 base, the J end lost 4 bases, and 5 bases lay between the germline ends. The CDR3 region is CASSLGLGNTIYF. The CDR3 coding sequence is TGTGCCAGCAGCTTAGGGCTAGGAAACACCATATATTTT.

This chain joins TRBV5-6 and TRBJ2-1, with a possible D match to TRBD2 (6 bases). In germline, CDR1 is SGHDT, CDR2 YYEEEE. Deletions cut 5 bases from V and 7 bases from J, with 19 bases between. The CDR3 is 15 residues long. This chain's CDR3 is CASSFPSERGNEQFF. In nucleotides, the CDR3 is TGTGCCAGCAGTTTCCCTAGCGAAAGGGGTAATGAGCAGTTCTTC.

Many counts were recorded for this clonotype. The V call is TRBV5-6, the J call TRBJ2-1, with D perhaps assigned TRBD1 or TRBD2 (6 bases each). Germline V gene lookup returns CDR1 SGHDT and CDR2 YYEEEE. V was clipped by 7 bases and J by 6 bases, with 11 bases between them. The CDR3 runs 12 residues. The CDR3 protein is CASGEGGNEQFF. Written as DNA, the CDR3 is TGTGCCAGCGGTGAGGGGGGCAATGAGCAGTTCTTC.